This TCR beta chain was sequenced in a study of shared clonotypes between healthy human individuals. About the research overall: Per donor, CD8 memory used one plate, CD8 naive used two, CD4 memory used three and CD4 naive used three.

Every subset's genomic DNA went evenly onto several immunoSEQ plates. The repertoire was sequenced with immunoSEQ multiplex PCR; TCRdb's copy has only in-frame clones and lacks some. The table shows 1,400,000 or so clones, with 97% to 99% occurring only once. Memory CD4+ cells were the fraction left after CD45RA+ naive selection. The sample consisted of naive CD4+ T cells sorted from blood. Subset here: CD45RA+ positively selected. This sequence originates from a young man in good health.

CDR3 loop: CASSLEELVDRGLINEKLFF. CDR3 nucleotide sequence: TGCGCCAGCAGCTTGGAAGAGTTGGTAGACAGGGGGCTCATTAATGAAAAACTGTTTTTT. The chain couples TRBV5-1 to TRBJ1-4, with 10 positions matching TRBD1. V shed 0 bases and J 4 bases; nucleotides not matched to a gene: 15. This CDR3 region has 20 residues. Germline V gene lookup returns CDR1 SGHRS and CDR2 YFSETQ. The variable domain in full, completed from reference TRBV5-1 and TRBJ1-4, reads KAGVTQTPRYLIKTRGQQVTLSCSPISGHRSVSWYQQTPGQGLQFLFEYFSETQRNKGNFPGRFSGRQFSNSRSEMNVSTLELGDSALYLCASSLEELVDRGLINEKLFFGSGTQLSVL.